This is a list of T cell receptor beta chains from one sample in a study of shared clonotypes between healthy human individuals. Sequenced by immunoSEQ multiplex PCR; TCRdb stores in-frame clones only, minus some. The sample holds some 680,000 clones, about three quarters seen once. The sample comprised memory CD4+ T cells sorted from blood. All receptors come from a woman aged 30 to 39 in good health. CDR3s include the opening cysteine and the closing phenylalanine or tryptophan. Each record gives: D gene, clone size, V gene, J gene, CDR3 protein, CDR3 DNA. The D gene is left open where the match is weak. Clone sizes are given selectively: once, few, many, or a class where the clone is expanded.

TRBD2	-	TRBV30	TRBJ2-1	CAWRPSGTSGSYNEQFF	TGTGCCTGGCGTCCCTCCGGGACTAGCGGTAGTTACAATGAGCAGTTCTTC
TRBD2	-	TRBV6-5	TRBJ2-1	CASRLAGGPREQFF	TGTGCCAGCAGACTAGCGGGAGGGCCTAGGGAGCAGTTCTTC
TRBD2	-	TRBV7-9	TRBJ2-1	CASSLALAESSYNEQFF	TGTGCCAGCAGCTTAGCGCTAGCGGAGAGCTCCTACAATGAGCAGTTCTTC
-	-	TRBV19	TRBJ1-5	CASSSQGYQPQHF	TGTGCCAGTAGTTCTCAGGGTTATCAGCCCCAGCATTTT
-	few	TRBV5-1	TRBJ1-3	CASSLGTSGNTIYF	TGCGCCAGCAGCCTAGGGACATCTGGAAACACCATATATTTT
TRBD1	-	TRBV9	TRBJ2-5	CASSNWDRVGETQYF	TGTGCCAGCAGCAACTGGGACAGGGTGGGAGAGACCCAGTACTTC
TRBD2	-	TRBV11-2	TRBJ2-7	CASSRTSGSTYEQYF	TGTGCCAGCAGCAGGACTAGCGGGAGTACCTACGAGCAGTACTTC
-	-	TRBV28	TRBJ2-3	CASGTRGRGDTQYF	TGTGCCAGCGGGACCAGGGGGCGGGGGGATACGCAGTATTTT
-	-	TRBV7-2	TRBJ1-3	CASSPHSAVGNTIYF	TGTGCCAGCAGCCCTCACAGCGCCGTTGGAAACACCATATATTTT
-	-	TRBV6-1	TRBJ2-7	CASGRQLEQYF	TGTGCCAGCGGGCGACAGCTCGAGCAGTACTTC
-	once	TRBV4-2	TRBJ1-2	CASSQDITATTGYTF	TGTGCCAGCAGCCAAGATATCACAGCAACGACGGGCTACACCTTC
TRBD2	-	TRBV7-3	TRBJ2-7	CASSGTLGLAGAGGTYEQYF	TGTGCCAGCAGCGGTACCCTGGGACTAGCGGGAGCCGGGGGGACCTACGAGCAGTACTTC
-	-	TRBV9	TRBJ1-1	CASSVAPGVNTEAFF	TGTGCCAGCAGCGTCGCACCAGGGGTGAACACTGAAGCTTTCTTT
-	-	TRBV10-2	TRBJ1-1	CASSLDVNTEAFF	TGCGCCAGCAGTCTGGACGTAAACACTGAAGCTTTCTTT
-	once	TRBV5-1	TRBJ2-7	CASTAGTEAVEQYF	TGCGCCAGCACCGCGGGGACAGAAGCAGTGGAGCAGTACTTC
-	-	TRBV18	TRBJ2-7	CASSPRNRDHEQYF	TGTGCCAGCTCACCACGGAACAGGGACCACGAGCAGTACTTC
-	-	TRBV28	TRBJ2-7	CASKGGSYEQYF	TGTGCCAGCAAGGGAGGCTCCTACGAGCAGTACTTC
-	few	TRBV11-2	TRBJ1-1	CASSKSQEAFF	TGTGCCAGCAGCAAATCCCAGGAAGCTTTCTTT
-	-	TRBV28	TRBJ2-3	CASSPRSLDTQYF	TGTGCCAGCAGTCCGCGTTCCTTAGATACGCAGTATTTT
TRBD1	-	TRBV6-1	TRBJ2-7	CASSERTGAGYEQYF	TGTGCCAGCAGTGAGAGGACAGGGGCGGGCTACGAGCAGTACTTC
-	once	TRBV7-9	TRBJ1-1	CASSPETANTEAFF	TGTGCCAGCAGCCCGGAGACAGCGAACACTGAAGCTTTCTTT
TRBD1	-	TRBV7-9	TRBJ2-1	CASSSGQGANEQFF	TGTGCCAGCAGTTCGGGACAGGGGGCCAATGAGCAGTTCTTC
-	once	TRBV18	TRBJ1-2	CASSPLTGEGNYGYTF	TGTGCCAGCTCACCACTGACAGGCGAAGGAAACTATGGCTACACCTTC
-	-	TRBV5-1	TRBJ2-2	CASSFQAGELFF	TGCGCCAGCAGCTTTCAGGCCGGGGAGCTGTTTTTT
-	-	TRBV9	TRBJ2-2	CASSQGRRSTGELFF	TGTGCCAGCAGCCAGGGGAGGAGGAGCACCGGGGAGCTGTTTTTT
-	-	TRBV11-2	TRBJ1-5	CASSLADQPQHF	TGTGCCAGCAGCTTAGCCGATCAGCCCCAGCATTTT
TRBD1	-	TRBV5-6	TRBJ1-2	CASRKSGTGSDYGYTF	TGTGCCAGCAGAAAATCCGGGACAGGGTCTGACTATGGCTACACCTTC
-	-	TRBV11-2	TRBJ2-7	CASSLGSFSYEQYF	TGTGCCAGCAGCTTAGGATCCTTCTCCTACGAGCAGTACTTC
TRBD2	-	TRBV11-2	TRBJ2-1	CASRLTSVDEQFF	TGTGCCAGCCGGCTGACTAGCGTTGATGAGCAGTTCTTC
-	once	TRBV19	TRBJ2-6	CASSIGVQRYSANVLTF	TGTGCCAGTAGTATAGGAGTTCAGCGATACTCGGCCAACGTCCTGACTTTC
TRBD1	-	TRBV27	TRBJ2-7	CASSLGRDRDHEQYF	TGTGCCAGCAGTTTGGGGCGGGACAGGGACCACGAGCAGTACTTC
-	once	TRBV2	TRBJ1-1	CASRITGFMNTEAFF	TGTGCCAGCAGGATAACGGGGTTCATGAACACTGAAGCTTTCTTT
-	-	TRBV7-2	TRBJ2-1	CASSLIIGYEQFF	TGTGCCAGCAGCTTGATTATTGGGTATGAGCAGTTCTTC
-	-	TRBV28	TRBJ2-3	CASAFGGLITDTQYF	TGTGCCAGCGCCTTCGGAGGACTTATCACAGATACGCAGTATTTT
-	-	TRBV25-1	TRBJ2-7	CASSQNLTSYEQYF	TGTGCCAGCAGTCAAAACCTGACTAGTTACGAGCAGTACTTC
TRBD1	few	TRBV6-5	TRBJ2-2	CASRSLQGPGELFF	TGTGCCAGCAGATCGCTACAGGGGCCCGGGGAGCTGTTTTTT
-	-	TRBV4-2	TRBJ2-1	CASSQDWKGVNEQFF	TGTGCCAGCAGCCAAGACTGGAAGGGGGTCAATGAGCAGTTCTTC
-	-	TRBV2	TRBJ1-1	CASSLNRDTEAFF	TGTGCCAGCAGTCTGAACAGGGACACTGAAGCTTTCTTT
TRBD1	-	TRBV27	TRBJ1-4	CASSITTGRGGNEKLFF	TGTGCCAGCAGTATAACGACAGGGAGAGGGGGTAATGAAAAACTGTTTTTT
-	-	TRBV11-2	TRBJ1-1	CASSYDVNTEAFF	TGTGCCAGCAGCTACGATGTGAACACTGAAGCTTTCTTT